Following are 3 T cell receptor beta chains from one sample sequenced in a study of tumor and adjacent non-tumor tissue in lung cancer. The template was RNA from unsorted bulk tissue. A modified ARM-PCR protocol with three rounds of nested PCR amplified TCRbeta. One entry per CDR3 protein, called by TCRdb with MiXCR from the multiplex PCR reads. The sample has under 100,000 distinct CDR3 sequences, 65% to 75% seen once; the top ten hold around 13%. The sample consisted of lung tumor tissue. These TCRs come from an older woman with non-small cell lung cancer.

This clonotype was counted a few times. Given a much more abundant clone one base away, this may be a read error. The rearrangement joins TRBV20-1 to TRBJ2-3; TRBD2 matches at 9 bases. CDR1 and CDR2 (germline): DFQATT, SNEGSKA (reference sequence). This CDR3 is built from 13 residues. The CDR3 DNA reads as TGCAATGCCTGGACTAGCGGCACAGATACGCAGTATTTT. This sequence encodes CNAWTSGTDTQYF.

This clonotype was seen repeatedly, ten times or more. The chain joins TRBV25-1 to TRBJ1-5; D remains ambiguous. Germline V gene sequence: CDR1 MGHDK, CDR2 SYGVNS. CDR3 size: 12 residues. The V and J ends lost 5 bases and 4 bases respectively, with 6 bases between them. This CDR3 reads CASSTGNQPQHF. CDR3 DNA sequence: TGTGCCAGCAGTACGGGGAATCAGCCCCAGCATTTT.

Regarding this clonotype: Possible read error: a much larger clone is one base away. The chain is built from TRBV19 and TRBJ2-7; 8 bases are shared with TRBD1. This CDR3 comprises 15 residues. Unmatched junction bases numbered 15, after V lost 3 bases and J lost 11 bases. The germline CDR1 and CDR2 sequences are LNHDA and SQIVND (reference sequence). The DNA for the CDR3 is TGTGCCAGTAGTATCAACGGAGACAGGGGTTATGAGGAGTACTTC. Encoded protein: CASSINGDRGYEEYF.